Below, one TCR beta chain is given with its context. Its specificity is unknown. The sample originates from a study of cytomegalovirus exposure and HLA in healthy donors. The wider study: An analysis done earlier identified 95 million to 140 million unique TCR beta sequences from about 179 million T cells.

Healthy individuals who donated bone marrow served as the donors. Use of 60 Vbeta and 13 Jbeta primers characterized the PCR. Method: immunoSEQ multiplex PCR; TCRdb's copy keeps in-frame clones and lacks some. The sample yields roughly 180,000 clones, roughly 79% seen once. Study findings and constraints: In a later analysis, several top co-occurrence clusters appeared linked to parvovirus B19, influenza, CMV and Epstein-Barr virus.

The sequenced material came from PBMCs. The origin of this receptor is a man younger than 45 in good health and CMV-seronegative.

In nucleotides, the CDR3 is TGTGCCAGCAGCGGCCGGGAACTATCCTACGAGCAGTACTTC. It is translated as CASSGRELSYEQYF. The chain couples TRBV14 to TRBJ2-7; the D gene is possibly TRBD2 (5 bases). Germline CDR1 SGHDN, CDR2 FVKESK. The CDR3 length is 14 residues. Trimming left V 5 bases short and J 1 base short, with 12 bases between.